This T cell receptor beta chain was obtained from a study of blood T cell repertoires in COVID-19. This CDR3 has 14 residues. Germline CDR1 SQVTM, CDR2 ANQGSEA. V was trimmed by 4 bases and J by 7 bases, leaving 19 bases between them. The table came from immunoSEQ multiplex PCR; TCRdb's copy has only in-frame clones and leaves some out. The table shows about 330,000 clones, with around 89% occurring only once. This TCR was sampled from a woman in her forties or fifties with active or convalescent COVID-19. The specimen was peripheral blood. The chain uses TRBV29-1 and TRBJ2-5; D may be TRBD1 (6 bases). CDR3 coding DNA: TGCAGCGTTGGAGGACTCCAGGGGTCGGGGACCCAGTACTTC. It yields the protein CSVGGLQGSGTQYF. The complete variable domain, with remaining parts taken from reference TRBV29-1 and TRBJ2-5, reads SAVISQKPSRDICQRGTSLTIQCQVDSQVTMMFWYRQQPGQSLTLIATANQGSEATYESGFVIDKFPISRPNLTFSTLTVSNMSPEDSSIYLCSVGGLQGSGTQYFGPGTRLLVL.